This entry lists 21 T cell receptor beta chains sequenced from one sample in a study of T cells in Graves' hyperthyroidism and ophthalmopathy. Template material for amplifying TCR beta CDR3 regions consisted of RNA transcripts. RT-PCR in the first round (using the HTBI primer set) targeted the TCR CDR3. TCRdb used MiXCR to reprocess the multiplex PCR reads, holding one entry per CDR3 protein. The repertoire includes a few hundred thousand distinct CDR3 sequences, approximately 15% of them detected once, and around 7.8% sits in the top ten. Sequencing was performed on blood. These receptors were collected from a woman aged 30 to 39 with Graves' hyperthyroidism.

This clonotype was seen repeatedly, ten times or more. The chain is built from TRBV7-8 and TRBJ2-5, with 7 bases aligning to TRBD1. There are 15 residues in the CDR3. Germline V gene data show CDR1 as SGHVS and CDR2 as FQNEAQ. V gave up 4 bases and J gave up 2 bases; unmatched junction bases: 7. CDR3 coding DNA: TGTGCCAGCAGCTATCCGACAGGGCAGCAAGAGACCCAGTACTTC. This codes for CASSYPTGQQETQYF.

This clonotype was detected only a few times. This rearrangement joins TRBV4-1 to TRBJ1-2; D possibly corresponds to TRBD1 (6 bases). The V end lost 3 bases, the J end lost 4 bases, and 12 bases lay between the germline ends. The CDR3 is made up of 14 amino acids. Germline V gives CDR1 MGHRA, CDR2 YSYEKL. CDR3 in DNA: TGCGCCAGCAGCCATCACCCGGACAGCTATGGCTACACCTTC. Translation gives CASSHHPDSYGYTF.

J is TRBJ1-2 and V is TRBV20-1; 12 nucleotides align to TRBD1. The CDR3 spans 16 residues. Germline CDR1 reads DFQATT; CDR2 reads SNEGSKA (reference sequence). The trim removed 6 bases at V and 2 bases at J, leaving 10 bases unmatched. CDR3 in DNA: TGCAGTGCCCCGGGACAGGGGGCGCCGGAAAACTATGGCTACACCTTC. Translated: CSAPGQGAPENYGYTF.

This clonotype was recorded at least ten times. CDR3 region: CASSPSEDEQFF. The CDR3 DNA reads TGTGCCAGCTCACCGTCTGAGGATGAGCAGTTCTTC. This chain uses TRBV18 with TRBJ2-1; D not certain. V gave up 3 bases and J gave up 8 bases, with 8 bases separating them. The CDR3 runs 12 residues. Looked up from germline, CDR1 is KGHSH and CDR2 is LQKENI.

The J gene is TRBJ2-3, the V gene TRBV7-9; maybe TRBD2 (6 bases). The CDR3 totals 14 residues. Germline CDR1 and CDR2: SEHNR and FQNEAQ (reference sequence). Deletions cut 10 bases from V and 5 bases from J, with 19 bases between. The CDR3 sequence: CATIQGRFRDTQYF. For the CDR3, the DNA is TGTGCCACCATCCAAGGGAGGTTCAGAGATACGCAGTATTTT.

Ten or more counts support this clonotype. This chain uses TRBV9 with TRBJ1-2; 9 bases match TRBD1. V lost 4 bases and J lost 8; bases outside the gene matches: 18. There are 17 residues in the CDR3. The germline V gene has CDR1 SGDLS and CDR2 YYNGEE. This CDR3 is CASSQGQGSLRGQGYTF. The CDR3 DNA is TGTGCCAGCAGCCAAGGACAGGGGAGCCTCAGGGGACAAGGCTACACCTTC.

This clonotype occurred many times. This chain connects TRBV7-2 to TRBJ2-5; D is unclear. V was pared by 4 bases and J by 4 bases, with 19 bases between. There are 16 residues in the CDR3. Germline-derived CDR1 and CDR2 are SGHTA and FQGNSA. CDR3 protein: CASSSLGPPLRETQYF. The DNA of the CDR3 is TGTGCCAGCAGCTCTCTCGGGCCCCCGTTGAGAGAGACCCAGTACTTC.

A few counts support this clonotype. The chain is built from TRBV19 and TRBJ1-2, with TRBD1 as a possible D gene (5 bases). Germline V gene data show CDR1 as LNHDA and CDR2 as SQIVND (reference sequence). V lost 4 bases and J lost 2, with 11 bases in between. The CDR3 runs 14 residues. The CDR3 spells CASSTRTLNYGYTF. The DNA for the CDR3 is TGTGCCAGTAGTACCAGGACACTGAACTATGGCTACACCTTC.

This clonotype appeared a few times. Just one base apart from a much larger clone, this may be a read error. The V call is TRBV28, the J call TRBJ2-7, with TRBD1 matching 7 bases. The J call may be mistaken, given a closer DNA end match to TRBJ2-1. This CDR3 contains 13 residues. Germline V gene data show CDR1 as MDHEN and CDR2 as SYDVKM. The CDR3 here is CASSTTGAYEQFF. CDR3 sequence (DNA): TGTGCCAGCAGCACCACAGGGGCCTACGAGCAGTTCTTC.

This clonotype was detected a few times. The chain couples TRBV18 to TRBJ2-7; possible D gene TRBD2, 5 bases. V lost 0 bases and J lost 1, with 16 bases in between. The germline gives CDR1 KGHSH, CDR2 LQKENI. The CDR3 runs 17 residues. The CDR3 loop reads CASSPPGSTRHSYEQYF. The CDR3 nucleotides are TGTGCCAGCTCACCACCGGGGAGTACCCGGCATTCCTACGAGCAGTACTTC.

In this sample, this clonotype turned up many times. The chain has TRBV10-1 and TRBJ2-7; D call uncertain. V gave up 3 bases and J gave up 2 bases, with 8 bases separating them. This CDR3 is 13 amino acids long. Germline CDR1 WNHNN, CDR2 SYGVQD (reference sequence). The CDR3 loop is CASSEVGTYEQYF. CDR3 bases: TGCGCCAGCAGTGAAGTCGGAACCTACGAGCAGTACTTC.

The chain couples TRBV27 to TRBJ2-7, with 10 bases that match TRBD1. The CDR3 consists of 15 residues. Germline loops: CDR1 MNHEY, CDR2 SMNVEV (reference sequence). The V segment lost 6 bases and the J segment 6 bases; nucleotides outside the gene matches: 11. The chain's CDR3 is CASRDFRTGGIEQYF. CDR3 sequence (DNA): TGTGCCAGCAGGGATTTTAGGACAGGGGGTATCGAGCAGTACTTC.

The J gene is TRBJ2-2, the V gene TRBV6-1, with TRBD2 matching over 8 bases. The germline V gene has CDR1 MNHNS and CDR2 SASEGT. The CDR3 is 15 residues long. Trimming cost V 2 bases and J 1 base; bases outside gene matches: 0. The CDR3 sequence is CASSETSGNTGELFF. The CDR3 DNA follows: TGTGCCAGCAGTGAAACTAGCGGGAACACCGGGGAGCTGTTTTTT.

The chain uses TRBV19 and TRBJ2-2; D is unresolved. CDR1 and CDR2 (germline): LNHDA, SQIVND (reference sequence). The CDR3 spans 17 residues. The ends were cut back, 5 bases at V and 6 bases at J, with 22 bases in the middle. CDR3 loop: CASSSRTAVDISGELFF. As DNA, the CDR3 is TGTGCCAGTAGTTCTCGTACGGCCGTCGATATTTCCGGGGAGCTGTTTTTT.

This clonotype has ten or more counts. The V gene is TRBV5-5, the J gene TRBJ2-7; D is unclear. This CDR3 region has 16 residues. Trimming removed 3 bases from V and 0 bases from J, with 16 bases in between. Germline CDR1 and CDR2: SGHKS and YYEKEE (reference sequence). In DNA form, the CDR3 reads TGTGCCAGCAGCTGGGGATCTGTGACACTCTCCTACGAGCAGTACTTC. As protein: CASSWGSVTLSYEQYF. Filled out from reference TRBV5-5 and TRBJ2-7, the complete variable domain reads DAGVTQSPTHLIKTRGQQVTLRCSPISGHKSVSWYQQVLGQGPQFIFQYYEKEERGRGNFPDRFSARQFPNYSSELNVNALLLGDSALYLCASSWGSVTLSYEQYFGPGTRLTVT.

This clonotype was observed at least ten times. The DNA of the CDR3 is TGCAGTGCTAGCTCTGACATACCCGGGACTAGCGTAATCGAGCAGTACTTC. This codes for CSASSDIPGTSVIEQYF. This rearrangement joins TRBV20-1 to TRBJ2-7, with TRBD2 identical over 10 bases. The CDR3 sequence is 17 residues long. The V and J ends lost 3 bases and 6 bases, in that order; junction bases with no gene match: 17. Per the germline V gene, CDR1 is DFQATT and CDR2 is SNEGSKA (reference sequence).

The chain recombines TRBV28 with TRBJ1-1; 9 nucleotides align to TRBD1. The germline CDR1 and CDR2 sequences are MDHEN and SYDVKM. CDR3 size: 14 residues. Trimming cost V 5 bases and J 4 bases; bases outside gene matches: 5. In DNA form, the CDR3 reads TGTGCCAGCAGTGCTGGGACAGGGATCACTGAAGCTTTCTTT. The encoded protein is CASSAGTGITEAFF. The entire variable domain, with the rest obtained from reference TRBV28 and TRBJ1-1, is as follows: DVKVTQSSRYLVKRTGEKVFLECVQDMDHENMFWYRQDPGLGLRLIYFSYDVKMKEKGDIPEGYSVSREKKERFSLILESASTNQTSMYLCASSAGTGITEAFFGQGTRLTVV.

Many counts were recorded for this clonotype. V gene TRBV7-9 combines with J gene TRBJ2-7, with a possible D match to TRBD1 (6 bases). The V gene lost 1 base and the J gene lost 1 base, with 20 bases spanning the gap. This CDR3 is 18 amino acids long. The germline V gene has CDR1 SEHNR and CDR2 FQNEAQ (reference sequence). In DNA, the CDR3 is TGTGCCAGCAGCTTAGGTAGGGTGGACAGAATGGTATCCTACGAGCAGTACTTC. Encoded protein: CASSLGRVDRMVSYEQYF.

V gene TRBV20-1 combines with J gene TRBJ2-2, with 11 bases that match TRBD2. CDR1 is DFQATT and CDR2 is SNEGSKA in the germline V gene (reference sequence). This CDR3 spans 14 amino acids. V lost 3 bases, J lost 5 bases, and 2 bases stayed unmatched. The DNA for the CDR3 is TGCAGTGCTAGTCGGACTAGCGGGACCGGGGAGCTGTTTTTT. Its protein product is CSASRTSGTGELFF.

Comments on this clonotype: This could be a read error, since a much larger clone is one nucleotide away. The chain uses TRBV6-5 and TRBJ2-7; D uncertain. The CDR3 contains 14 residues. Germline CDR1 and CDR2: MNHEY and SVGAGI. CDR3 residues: CASSYPGLPYGQYF. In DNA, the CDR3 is TGTGCCAGCAGCTACCCGGGCCTTCCCTACGGGCAGTACTTC.

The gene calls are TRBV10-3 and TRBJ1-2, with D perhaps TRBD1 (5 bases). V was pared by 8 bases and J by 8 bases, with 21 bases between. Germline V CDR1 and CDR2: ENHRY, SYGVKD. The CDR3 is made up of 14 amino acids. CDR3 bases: TGTGCCATCGCGCCGGGGGGAGGATTACGGGGCTACACCTTC. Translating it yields CAIAPGGGLRGYTF.